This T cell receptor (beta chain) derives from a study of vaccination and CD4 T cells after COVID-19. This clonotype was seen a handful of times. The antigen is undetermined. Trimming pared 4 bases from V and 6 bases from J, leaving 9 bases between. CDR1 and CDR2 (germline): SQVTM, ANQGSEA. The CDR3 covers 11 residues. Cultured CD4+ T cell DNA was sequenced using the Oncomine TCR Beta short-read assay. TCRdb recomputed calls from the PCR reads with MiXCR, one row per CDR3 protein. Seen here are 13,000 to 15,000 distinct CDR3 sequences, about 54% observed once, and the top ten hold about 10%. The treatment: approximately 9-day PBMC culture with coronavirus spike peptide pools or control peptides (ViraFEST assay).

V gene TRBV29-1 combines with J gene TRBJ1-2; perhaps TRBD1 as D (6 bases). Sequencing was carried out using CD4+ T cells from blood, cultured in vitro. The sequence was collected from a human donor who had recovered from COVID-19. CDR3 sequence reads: CSVGGGHGYTF. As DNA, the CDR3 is TGCAGCGTTGGTGGGGGCCATGGCTACACCTTC.